A single sample gave rise to the 16 T cell receptor beta chains below, sequenced in a study of CD8 T cells in ankylosing spondylitis. One entry per CDR3 protein, called by TCRdb with MiXCR from the 5' RACE reads. The data hold a few hundred thousand distinct CDR3 sequences, with 20% observed a single time. Sequenced: blood, either unsorted or a sorted T cell fraction (not recorded which). The receptors originated from a male donor with ankylosing spondylitis or in good health (not recorded which).

This clonotype has only a few counts. The gene calls are TRBV12-3 or TRBV12-4 and TRBJ2-2; TRBD1 matches at 10 bases. With 3 bases clipped from V and 2 bases from J, the junction kept 6 bases outside the gene matches. This CDR3 has 17 residues. The CDR3 sequence is CASSFIRQGANTGELFF. CDR3 coding DNA: TGTGCCAGCAGTTTCATTCGACAGGGGGCTAACACCGGGGAGCTGTTTTTT.

Only a few counts were recorded for this clonotype. The V call is TRBV5-1, the J call TRBJ1-2; D uncertain. This CDR3 spans 12 amino acids. V lost 4 bases to trimming and J lost 8 bases, with 12 bases between them. Germline lookup yields CDR1 SGHRS and CDR2 YFSETQ. The CDR3 nucleotides are TGCGCCAGCAGCCCTCCGGATGGAGGCTACACCTTC. Its translation is CASSPPDGGYTF. Using reference TRBV5-1 and TRBJ1-2 for the parts outside the CDR3, the full variable domain is KAGVTQTPRYLIKTRGQQVTLSCSPISGHRSVSWYQQTPGQGLQFLFEYFSETQRNKGNFPGRFSGRQFSNSRSEMNVSTLELGDSALYLCASSPPDGGYTFGSGTRLTVV.

The rearrangement joins TRBV28 to TRBJ1-4; D is possibly TRBD1 (5 bases). The V end lost 2 bases, the J end lost 3 bases, and 7 bases lay between the germline ends. Germline lookup yields CDR1 MDHEN and CDR2 SYDVKM. There are 14 residues in the CDR3. The CDR3 here is CASSLGGANEKLFF. CDR3 DNA: TGTGCCAGCAGTTTAGGGGGGGCTAATGAAAAACTGTTTTTT.

This clonotype was detected a few times. The genes are TRBV6-1 and TRBJ1-3, with D perhaps matching TRBD1 (6 bases). The CDR3 has 16 amino acids. Deletions cut 6 bases from V and 0 bases from J, with 15 bases between. Germline V lookup: CDR1 MNHNS, CDR2 SASEGT. CDR3 DNA: TGTGCCAGCAGCTCAGGACAGCCCAACTCTGGAAACACCATATATTTT. Translating it yields CASSSGQPNSGNTIYF.

Only one count was recorded for this clonotype. The genes are TRBV20-1 and TRBJ1-2, with D hard to call. Germline values: CDR1 DFQATT, CDR2 SNEGSKA (reference sequence). V dropped 5 bases and J dropped 6 bases, with 10 bases sitting between them. The CDR3 covers 11 residues. CDR3 nucleotide sequence: TGCAGTGCTGCAAGCTGGGATGGCTACACCTTC. It codes for CSAASWDGYTF.

This clonotype was recorded once. The V and J genes are TRBV20-1 and TRBJ2-3; TRBD1 or TRBD2 may be the D gene (6 bases each). The CDR3 is 14 amino acids. The germline V gene encodes CDR1 DFQATT and CDR2 SNEGSKA (reference sequence). V was cut by 3 bases and J by 1 base, with 11 bases left in between. CDR3 nucleotides: TGCAGTGCTAGTCCTGGGGGGCGCACAGATACGCAGTATTTT. Translated, it gives CSASPGGRTDTQYF.

The J gene is TRBJ2-5, the V gene TRBV9; 12 bases are shared with TRBD2. Germline V lookup: CDR1 SGDLS, CDR2 YYNGEE. This CDR3 comprises 15 residues. The trim removed 0 bases at V and 5 bases at J, leaving 2 bases unmatched. In DNA, the CDR3 is TGTGCCAGCAGCGTAGCCGGGACTAGCGGGGAGACCCAGTACTTC. Residues: CASSVAGTSGETQYF.

As regards this clonotype: Just one base apart from a much larger clone, this may be a read error. The chain combines TRBV20-1 with TRBJ2-5; D perhaps matches TRBD2 (6 bases). Germline V gene sequence: CDR1 DFQATT, CDR2 SNEGSKA (reference sequence). The CDR3 totals 14 residues. The CDR3 sequence is CSTRGGDHWETQYF. The CDR3 region has the DNA TGCAGTACTAGAGGCGGGGATCACTGGGAGACCCAGTACTTC.

Only a few counts were recorded for this clonotype. This chain connects TRBV12-3 or TRBV12-4 to TRBJ1-2; maybe TRBD1 (5 bases). The CDR3 has 14 amino acids. The V end was cut by 5 bases, the J end by 6 bases, with 16 bases between. The CDR3 DNA sequence: TGTGCCAGCAGTAGTGCCGCCGGGACTGATGGCTACACCTTC. Translated: CASSSAAGTDGYTF.

This sequence joins TRBV6-1 and TRBJ1-1; TRBD1 aligns across 9 bases. The germline gives CDR1 MNHNS, CDR2 SASEGT. The length of the CDR3 is 14 residues. Trimming removed 1 base from V and 6 bases from J; junction bases left unmatched: 3. CDR3 amino acids: CASSEDRGRAEAFF. In DNA, the CDR3 is TGTGCCAGCAGTGAAGACAGGGGGCGGGCTGAAGCTTTCTTT.

The gene calls are TRBV6-5 and TRBJ2-1, with 8 nucleotides matching TRBD1. Germline loops: CDR1 MNHEY, CDR2 SVGAGI. After removal of 7 bases from V and 6 bases from J, the junction contained 5 bases not matched to a gene. This CDR3 is built from 13 residues. Here the CDR3 reads CASINRGVNEQFF. As DNA, the CDR3 is TGTGCCAGCATTAACAGGGGGGTCAATGAGCAGTTCTTC.

The chain employs TRBV6-2 or TRBV6-3 and TRBJ2-7, with 14 bases that match TRBD2. This CDR3 has 17 amino acids. Germline CDR1 MNHEY, CDR2 SVGEGT. Losses at the gene ends were 4 bases for V and 1 base for J; bases not matched to a gene: 6. This CDR3 is CASSSPGLAGDSYEQYV. CDR3 DNA: TGTGCCAGCAGTTCCCCGGGACTAGCGGGGGATTCCTACGAGCAGTACGTC.

The chain carries TRBV2 and TRBJ2-3, with TRBD2 matching 11 bases. The CDR3 totals 17 residues. Unmatched junction bases numbered 19, after V lost 7 bases and J lost 10 bases. CDR1 and CDR2 (germline): SNHLY, FYNNEI. The CDR3 sequence is CASIGLMGTSGERAQYF. In nucleotides, the CDR3 is TGTGCCAGCATCGGGTTAATGGGGACTAGCGGAGAGAGGGCGCAGTATTTT.

In this sample, this clonotype turned up a few times. This chain links TRBV24-1 with TRBJ2-1; D remains unclear. V shed 3 bases and J shed 2 bases, with 13 bases lying between them. Germline values: CDR1 KGHDR, CDR2 SFDVKD. The CDR3 is 16 residues long. CDR3 sequence: CATSDAMSGPYNEQFF. Here the CDR3 DNA reads TGTGCCACCAGTGATGCTATGTCTGGTCCCTACAATGAGCAGTTCTTC.

This clonotype was detected only a few times. This chain links TRBV20-1 with TRBJ2-1; TRBD1 matches at 10 bases. There are 15 residues in the CDR3. The J segment lost 5 bases and the V segment lost 5 bases, leaving 9 bases of the junction unmatched. Germline V gives CDR1 DFQATT, CDR2 SNEGSKA (reference sequence). CDR3 region: CSARKPGQGNNEQFF. The CDR3 DNA sequence: TGCAGTGCTCGAAAACCGGGACAGGGGAACAATGAGCAGTTCTTC.

The J gene is TRBJ2-2, the V gene TRBV9; D possibly corresponds to TRBD1 (6 bases). The V end lost 0 bases, the J end lost 3 bases, and 9 bases lay between the germline ends. The CDR3 extends over 15 amino acids. Germline CDR1 is SGDLS and CDR2 is YYNGEE. CDR3 sequence (DNA): TGTGCCAGCAGCGTAGGGACAGATCACACCGGGGAGCTGTTTTTT. It translates to CASSVGTDHTGELFF. The variable domain in full, with the rest retrieved from reference TRBV9 and TRBJ2-2, is DSGVTQTPKHLITATGQRVTLRCSPRSGDLSVYWYQQSLDQGLQFLIQYYNGEERAKGNILERFSAQQFPDLHSELNLSSLELGDSALYFCASSVGTDHTGELFFGEGSRLTVL.